The 17 T cell receptor beta chains presented below share a single source sample, sequenced in a study of vaccination effects on CD4 cells after COVID-19. The culture ran for under eleven days, and then CD4+ T cells were isolated. Vaccination of participants consisted of two doses of either the BNT162b2 or mRNA-1273 vaccine. For these receptors, no antigen is known. Only in-frame clones appear in the TCRdb table, and some are missing; sequencing was by immunoSEQ multiplex PCR. In the table there are 66,000 or so clones, roughly 80% of which are singletons. Sequencing was performed on CD4+ T cells from PBMCs cultured without peptide, taken after COVID-19 vaccination. These receptors were taken from a human donor who received a COVID-19 vaccine.

The chain links TRBV5-8 to TRBJ2-7; 10 bases line up with TRBD1. The length of the CDR3 is 14 residues. The germline CDR1 and CDR2 sequences are SGHTS and YDEGEE. V trimming: 2 bases; J trimming: 5 bases; junction bases outside the gene matches: 4. CDR3 in DNA: TGTGCCAGCAGCTTAACCGGGACAGGGGACGAGCAGTACGTC. Translating gives CASSLTGTGDEQYV.

There are a few counts of this clone. The chain recombines TRBV30 with TRBJ2-2; 7 nucleotides line up with TRBD1. Germline values: CDR1 GTSNPN, CDR2 SVGIG (reference sequence). The CDR3 length is 17 residues. Unmatched junction bases numbered 13, after V lost 4 bases and J lost 2 bases. Here the CDR3 DNA reads TGTGCCTGGACCAAAAAAGCAGGGACAGTTAACACCGGGGAGCTGTTTTTT. Amino acid sequence: CAWTKKAGTVNTGELFF.

The CDR3 sequence is CASSLDRKIAKNIQYF. In DNA form, the CDR3 reads TGTGCCAGCAGTTTGGACAGGAAAATAGCCAAAAACATTCAGTACTTC. V usage is TRBV27 and J usage is TRBJ2-4, with TRBD1 matching 7 bases. The CDR3 sequence is 16 residues long. Trimming removed 3 bases from V and 0 bases from J; junction bases left unmatched: 5. Germline V CDR1 and CDR2: MNHEY, SMNVEV (reference sequence).

The chain has TRBV6-1 and TRBJ1-5; D gene uncertain. Germline CDR1 and CDR2: MNHNS and SASEGT. Deletions cut 0 bases from V and 7 bases from J, with 13 bases between. This CDR3 spans 15 amino acids. CDR3 sequence: CASSEAWVSEQPQHF. The CDR3 DNA is TGTGCCAGCAGTGAAGCTTGGGTGTCGGAGCAGCCCCAGCATTTT.

This chain uses TRBV3-1 (or the pseudogene TRBV3-2) with TRBJ1-2; 8 bases map to TRBD1. CDR1 is LGHDT and CDR2 is YNNKEL in the germline V gene (reference sequence). V lost 2 bases and J lost 2; bases outside the gene matches: 10. The CDR3 sequence is 17 residues long. The CDR3 coding sequence is TGTGCCAGCAGCCAACGGACAGGGCGACGGGGAAACTATGGCTACACCTTC. Its translation is CASSQRTGRRGNYGYTF.

This clone came up once. This chain joins TRBV5-1 and TRBJ2-3; D is perhaps TRBD2 (6 bases). This CDR3 has 14 residues. Looked up from germline, CDR1 is SGHRS and CDR2 is YFSETQ. V lost 3 bases to trimming and J lost 4 bases, with 12 bases between them. The CDR3 loop is CASSSGGYSDTQYF. CDR3 coding DNA: TGCGCCAGCAGCTCCGGGGGTTACTCAGATACGCAGTATTTT. The complete variable domain, with remaining parts taken from reference TRBV5-1 and TRBJ2-3, reads KAGVTQTPRYLIKTRGQQVTLSCSPISGHRSVSWYQQTPGQGLQFLFEYFSETQRNKGNFPGRFSGRQFSNSRSEMNVSTLELGDSALYLCASSSGGYSDTQYFGPGTRLTVL.

This CDR3 reads CATSDGTGHYGYTF. The CDR3 DNA reads as TGTGCCACCAGTGACGGGACAGGGCACTATGGCTACACCTTC. The chain carries TRBV24-1 and TRBJ1-2; 9 bases line up with TRBD1. Germline assignment: CDR1 KGHDR and CDR2 SFDVKD. V lost 4 bases and J lost 3; bases outside the gene matches: 2. The CDR3 has 14 amino acids.

The chain couples TRBV6-5 to TRBJ1-2; D unresolved. Per germline, CDR1 MNHEY and CDR2 SVGAGI. V lost 4 bases to trimming and J lost 6 bases, with 21 bases between them. This CDR3 spans 16 amino acids. CDR3 sequence reads: CASSSQRLKLRNGYTF. Written as DNA, the CDR3 is TGTGCCAGCAGTTCCCAGAGGCTCAAACTCAGGAATGGCTACACCTTC.

The chain is built from TRBV28 and TRBJ1-1; 7 nucleotides line up with TRBD1. CDR1 and CDR2 (germline): MDHEN, SYDVKM. The V segment lost 5 bases and the J segment 5 bases; nucleotides outside the gene matches: 2. The CDR3 is 12 residues long. The CDR3 region is CASSVTGTEAFF. In DNA form, the CDR3 reads TGTGCCAGCAGTGTGACAGGGACTGAAGCTTTCTTT. Together with reference TRBV28 and TRBJ1-1, the CDR3 gives the full variable domain: DVKVTQSSRYLVKRTGEKVFLECVQDMDHENMFWYRQDPGLGLRLIYFSYDVKMKEKGDIPEGYSVSREKKERFSLILESASTNQTSMYLCASSVTGTEAFFGQGTRLTVV.

This chain joins TRBV5-5 and TRBJ2-7; 7 bases are shared with TRBD1. The CDR3 has 14 amino acids. CDR1 and CDR2 from the germline V gene are SGHKS and YYEKEE (reference sequence). With V trimmed by 3 bases and J by 2 bases, 5 bases remained unmatched. The CDR3 sequence is CASSSGQPPYEQYV. CDR3 bases: TGTGCCAGCAGCTCGGGACAGCCCCCCTACGAGCAGTACGTC.

The chain links TRBV9 to TRBJ1-5; TRBD1 might be the D (5 bases). Germline CDR1 SGDLS, CDR2 YYNGEE. V lost 4 bases, J lost 6 bases, and 17 bases lay in between. The CDR3 is 15 amino acids. The CDR3 protein is CASSSGPPGGQPQHF. DNA for the CDR3: TGTGCCAGCAGCTCGGGACCGCCCGGGGGTCAGCCCCAGCATTTT. Supplemented by reference TRBV9 and TRBJ1-5, the full variable domain reads DSGVTQTPKHLITATGQRVTLRCSPRSGDLSVYWYQQSLDQGLQFLIQYYNGEERAKGNILERFSAQQFPDLHSELNLSSLELGDSALYFCASSSGPPGGQPQHFGDGTRLSIL.

This clone was observed a few times. Here the CDR3 reads CASSPSGQMNTEAFF. In DNA form, the CDR3 reads TGTGCCAGCTCACCCTCGGGACAGATGAACACTGAAGCTTTCTTT. This sequence joins TRBV18 and TRBJ1-1; TRBD1 matches at 7 bases. This CDR3 has 15 residues. CDR1 is KGHSH and CDR2 is LQKENI in the germline V gene. Trimming removed 3 bases from V and 0 bases from J; junction bases left unmatched: 4.

This clone was picked up a small number of times. CDR3 region: CASSESRGNTGELFF. The DNA of the CDR3 is TGTGCCAGCAGTGAGTCCCGCGGGAACACCGGGGAGCTGTTTTTT. This chain joins TRBV2 and TRBJ2-2, with D unclear. Germline lookup yields CDR1 SNHLY and CDR2 FYNNEI. Trimming took off 3 bases at V and 1 base at J, with 9 bases between the two ends. The CDR3 is 15 amino acids.

This rearrangement joins TRBV27 to TRBJ1-4; D gene uncertain. V was clipped by 4 bases and J by 5 bases, with 14 bases between them. This CDR3 has 15 residues. CDR1 MNHEY and CDR2 SMNVEV come from the germline V gene (reference sequence). This chain's CDR3 is CASSSSLRLNEKLFF. The DNA of the CDR3 is TGTGCCAGCAGTTCATCCCTACGGCTCAATGAAAAACTGTTTTTT.

V gene TRBV10-1 combines with J gene TRBJ2-1; 10 nucleotides line up with TRBD1. Unmatched junction bases numbered 7, after V lost 4 bases and J lost 7 bases. The germline V gene encodes CDR1 WNHNN and CDR2 SYGVQD (reference sequence). The CDR3 contains 15 residues. CDR3 nucleotides: TGCGCCAGCAGTGGTCCGTGGACAGGGGGGAATGAGCAGTTCTTC. This translates into CASSGPWTGGNEQFF.

The chain couples TRBV7-8 to TRBJ2-3; D not resolved. CDR1 and CDR2 (germline): SGHVS, FQNEAQ. V lost 2 bases and J 1 base, leaving 7 bases between the germline ends. CDR3 size: 14 residues. Written as DNA, the CDR3 is TGTGCCAGCAGCTTAAGTCGCGGCACAGATACGCAGTATTTT. It is translated as CASSLSRGTDTQYF. The variable domain in full, completed from reference TRBV7-8 and TRBJ2-3, reads GAGVSQSPRYKVAKRGQDVALRCDPISGHVSLFWYQQALGQGPEFLTYFQNEAQLDKSGLPSDRFFAERPEGSVSTLKIQRTQQEDSAVYLCASSLSRGTDTQYFGPGTRLTVL.

This clone occurred once. The chain carries TRBV2 and TRBJ1-4; TRBD1 matches 7 bases. The V gene end was trimmed by 6 bases and the J gene end by 6 bases; junction bases not matched to a gene: 10. The germline CDR1 and CDR2 sequences are SNHLY and FYNNEI. The CDR3 is 15 amino acids. The CDR3 DNA sequence: TGTGCCAGCAGCGCCCGACAGGGTAGGGATGAAAAACTGTTTTTT. Its translation is CASSARQGRDEKLFF.